This entry lists 8 T cell receptor beta chains sequenced from one sample in a study of blood T cells in healthy people across ages. PCR was performed a second time for about 7 to 12 cycles using a sample-barcoded 5' primer and a J-beta primer mix. TCRdb re-derived calls from the 5' RACE reads in MiXCR, one entry per CDR3 protein. The sample has about 570,000 distinct CDR3 sequences; roughly a quarter are singletons. The sequenced sample consisted of blood. These receptors all stem from a woman in her seventies in good health.

The chain employs TRBV5-5 and TRBJ1-2, with TRBD1 as a possible D gene (5 bases). The germline CDR1 and CDR2 sequences are SGHKS and YYEKEE (reference sequence). V lost 4 bases and J lost 7, with 11 bases in between. CDR3 length: 12 residues. CDR3 loop: CASSPSGLGYTF. In nucleotides, the CDR3 is TGTGCCAGCAGCCCCTCGGGACTTGGCTACACCTTC.

Turning to this clonotype: An end of the junction does not agree with germline; a read error may underlie this. The chain uses TRBV15 and TRBJ1-2, with 10 bases aligning to TRBD1. The CDR3 is 15 residues long. CDR1 is LNHNV and CDR2 is YYDKDF in the germline V gene (reference sequence). The CDR3 reads CATSRGRQGAGGYTF. CDR3 nucleotides: TGTGCCACCAGCAGAGGCAGACAGGGGGCAGGAGGCTACACCTTT.

In this sample, this clonotype turned up a few times. The gene calls are TRBV7-8 and TRBJ2-6, with no clear D. The germline V and J ends were trimmed by 5 bases and 3 bases, with 17 bases remaining between them. Germline V gives CDR1 SGHVS, CDR2 FQNEAQ. This CDR3 contains 17 residues. The CDR3 reads CASSLRDWLNGANVLTF. The CDR3 region has the DNA TGTGCCAGCAGCCTCAGAGACTGGTTGAATGGGGCCAACGTCCTGACTTTC.

The rearrangement links TRBV29-1 to TRBJ2-3, with 10 bases matching TRBD2. CDR3 length: 15 residues. J lost 0 bases, V lost 5 bases, and 5 bases had no gene match. CDR1 SQVTM and CDR2 ANQGSEA come from the germline V gene. The DNA for the CDR3 is TGCAGCGTTTCGGGGACTAGCGAGAGCACAGATACGCAGTATTTT. It codes for CSVSGTSESTDTQYF.

V gene TRBV10-3 combines with J gene TRBJ2-6; 11 positions agree with TRBD2. V trimming: 3 bases; J trimming: 0 bases; junction bases outside the gene matches: 7. There are 19 residues in the CDR3. Germline CDR1 reads ENHRY; CDR2 reads SYGVKD. This chain's CDR3 is CAISDRASGGNSGANVLTF. DNA for the CDR3: TGTGCCATCAGTGATCGGGCTAGCGGGGGGAACTCTGGGGCCAACGTCCTGACTTTC.

V and J are TRBV3-1 and TRBJ2-5; D is ambiguous. The J call may be mistaken, given a closer DNA end match to TRBJ2-7. Germline values: CDR1 LGHDT, CDR2 YNNKEL (reference sequence). The CDR3 has 15 residues. The CDR3 protein is CASSQVSIGPYEQYF. The CDR3 DNA follows: TGTGCCAGCAGCCAAGTCAGCATAGGGCCCTACGAGCAGTACTTC.

The V gene is TRBV24-1, the J gene TRBJ2-2; D not resolved. CDR3 length equals 14 residues. In germline, CDR1 is KGHDR, CDR2 SFDVKD. Trimming removed 6 bases at V and 3 bases at J, with 10 bases between. The CDR3 DNA reads TGTGCCACCAGTTCACAGATTTACACCGGGGAGCTGTTTTTT. Translated: CATSSQIYTGELFF.

The chain links TRBV20-1 to TRBJ1-1; D gene unclear. Trimming took off 0 bases at V and 4 bases at J, with 6 bases between the two ends. Germline lookup yields CDR1 DFQATT and CDR2 SNEGSKA (reference sequence). There are 12 residues in the CDR3. The DNA for the CDR3 is TGCAGTGCTAGAGAACGAATCACTGAAGCTTTCTTT. Translation gives CSARERITEAFF.